The entry below describes one T cell receptor beta chain. What it binds is not known. Every participating donor contributed roughly 9.6 milliliters of peripheral blood through a draw. This sample was included in a study of blood T cells in healthy people across ages. Study-wide results and caveats: Naive and antigen-experienced cells could not be conclusively compared, given unsorted PBMCs. The fall in TCR beta diversity per million T cells was roughly linear with age. Naive CD4+ cell counts and diversity both ran higher in long-lived than in aged donors.

Primed by a sample-barcoded 5' primer and a J-beta primer mix, a second PCR proceeded for 7 to 11 cycles. TCRdb re-called the 5' RACE reads through MiXCR, storing one row per CDR3 protein. The table lists some 1.5 million distinct CDR3 sequences, roughly 28% of them singletons, with around 7.7% in the top ten. This CDR3 has 15 amino acids. Germline lookup yields CDR1 SGHRS and CDR2 YFSETQ. The V call is TRBV5-1, the J call TRBJ2-4, with D possibly being TRBD1 (6 bases). The last part of the DNA fits TRBJ2-7 better; the J call may be wrong. Sequences were obtained from blood. The sequence was collected from a woman younger than 45 in good health. The CDR3 DNA reads as TGCGCCAGCAGCTGGGAAACAGGGAGCGCCTACGAGCAGTACTTC. Residues: CASSWETGSAYEQYF.